This T cell receptor beta chain is from a study of T cell responses to AZD1222 COVID-19 vaccine. Overall study context: The study pooled second doses at about 4 or about 12 weeks. Study conclusions and caveats: The CD4 TCRs associated with vaccination extended across spike and predominated at 160-218 and 743-854.

The germline CDR1 and CDR2 sequences are LNHDA and SQIVND (reference sequence). This CDR3 has 12 residues. V was clipped by 9 bases and J by 7 bases; unmatched bases: 7. On this clone itself: As yet, its antigen is unknown.

Generated by immunoSEQ multiplex PCR, the TCRdb table keeps only in-frame clones and is missing some. This table has 65,000 to 75,000 clones, less than 90% appearing once. The material was peripheral blood, obtained on day 0 of AZD1222 vaccination. This TCR derives from an adult in good health. The rearrangement uses TRBV19 and TRBJ1-2; TRBD1 matches at 8 bases. CDR3 nucleotide sequence: TGTGCCAGCAACCAGGGGGCGGTTGGCTACACCTTC. This encodes CASNQGAVGYTF.